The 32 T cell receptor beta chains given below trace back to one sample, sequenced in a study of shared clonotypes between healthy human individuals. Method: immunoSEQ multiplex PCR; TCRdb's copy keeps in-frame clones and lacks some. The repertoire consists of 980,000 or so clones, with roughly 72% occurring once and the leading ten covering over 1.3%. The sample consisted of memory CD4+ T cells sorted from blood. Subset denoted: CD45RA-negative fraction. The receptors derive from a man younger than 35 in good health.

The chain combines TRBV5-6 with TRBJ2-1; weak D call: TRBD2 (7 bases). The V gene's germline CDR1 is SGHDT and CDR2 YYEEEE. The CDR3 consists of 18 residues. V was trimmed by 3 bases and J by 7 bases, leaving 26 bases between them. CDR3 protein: CASSSLIGSLGGPNEQFF. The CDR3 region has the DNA TGTGCCAGCAGCTCCCTAATAGGTTCGCTCGGGGGGCCGAATGAGCAGTTCTTC.

The CDR3 DNA reads as TGCGCCAGCAGGTCCGGGACAGGGGAGGTGTACGAGCAGTACTTC. Translation gives CASRSGTGEVYEQYF. The chain links TRBV5-1 to TRBJ2-7; 10 nucleotides line up with TRBD1. There are 15 residues in the CDR3. Germline CDR1 and CDR2: SGHRS and YFSETQ. Germline trimming cut 5 bases from V and 4 bases from J; bases unmatched to any gene: 9.

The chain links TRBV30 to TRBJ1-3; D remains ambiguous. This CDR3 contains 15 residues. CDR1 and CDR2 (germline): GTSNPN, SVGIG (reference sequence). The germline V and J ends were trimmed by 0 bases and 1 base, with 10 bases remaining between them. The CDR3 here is CAWSVRKTSGNTIYF. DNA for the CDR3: TGTGCCTGGAGTGTACGGAAGACTTCTGGAAACACCATATATTTT.

The CDR3: CATSQGLNEKLFF. In DNA, the CDR3 is TGCGCCACCTCACAGGGATTGAATGAAAAACTGTTTTTT. The chain has TRBV5-1 and TRBJ1-4; D perhaps matches TRBD1 (6 bases). The CDR3 extends over 13 amino acids. Germline assignment: CDR1 SGHRS and CDR2 YFSETQ. Trimming removed 9 bases from V and 5 bases from J, with 14 bases in between.

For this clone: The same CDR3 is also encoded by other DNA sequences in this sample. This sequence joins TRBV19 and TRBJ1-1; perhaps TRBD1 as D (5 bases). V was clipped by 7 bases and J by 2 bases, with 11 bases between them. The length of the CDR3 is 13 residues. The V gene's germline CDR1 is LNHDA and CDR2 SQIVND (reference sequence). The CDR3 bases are TGTGCCAGTACCCCGAGGGGCAACACTGAAGCTTTCTTT. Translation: CASTPRGNTEAFF. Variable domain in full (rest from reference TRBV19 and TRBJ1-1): DGGITQSPKYLFRKEGQNVTLSCEQNLNHDAMYWYRQDPGQGLRLIYYSQIVNDFQKGDIAEGYSVSREKKESFPLTVTSAQKNPTAFYLCASTPRGNTEAFFGQGTRLTVV.

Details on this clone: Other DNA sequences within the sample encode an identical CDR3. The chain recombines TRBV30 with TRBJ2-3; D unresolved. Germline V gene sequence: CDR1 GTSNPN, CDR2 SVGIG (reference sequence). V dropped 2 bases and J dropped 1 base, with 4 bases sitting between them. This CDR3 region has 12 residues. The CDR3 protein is CAWSLRTDTQYF. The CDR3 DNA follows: TGTGCCTGGAGTCTGCGCACAGATACGCAGTATTTT.

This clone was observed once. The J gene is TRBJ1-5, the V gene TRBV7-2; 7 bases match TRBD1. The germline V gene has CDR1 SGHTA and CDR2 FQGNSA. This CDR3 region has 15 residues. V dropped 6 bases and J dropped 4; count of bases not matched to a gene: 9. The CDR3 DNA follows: TGTGCCAGCAGGAGGGGGCAGGGGGATAATCAGCCCCAGCATTTT. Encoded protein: CASRRGQGDNQPQHF.

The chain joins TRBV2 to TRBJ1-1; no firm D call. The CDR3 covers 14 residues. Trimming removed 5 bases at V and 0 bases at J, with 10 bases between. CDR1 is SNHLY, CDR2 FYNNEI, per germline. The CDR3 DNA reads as TGTGCCAGCAGTAGCTTGGGGTTGAACACTGAAGCTTTCTTT. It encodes CASSSLGLNTEAFF.

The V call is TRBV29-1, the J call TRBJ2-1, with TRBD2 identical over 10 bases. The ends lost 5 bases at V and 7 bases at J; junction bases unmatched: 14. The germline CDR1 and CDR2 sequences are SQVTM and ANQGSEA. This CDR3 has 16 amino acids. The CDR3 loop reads CSVTLPPGLARNEQFF. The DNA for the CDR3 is TGCAGCGTTACCCTTCCTCCGGGACTAGCGAGAAATGAGCAGTTCTTC.

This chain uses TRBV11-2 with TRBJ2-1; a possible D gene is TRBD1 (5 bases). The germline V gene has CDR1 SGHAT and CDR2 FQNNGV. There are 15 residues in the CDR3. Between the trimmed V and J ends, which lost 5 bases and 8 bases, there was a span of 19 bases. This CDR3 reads CASSPGTQEGDEQFF. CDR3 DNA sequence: TGTGCCAGCAGCCCGGGCACCCAAGAAGGGGATGAGCAGTTCTTC.

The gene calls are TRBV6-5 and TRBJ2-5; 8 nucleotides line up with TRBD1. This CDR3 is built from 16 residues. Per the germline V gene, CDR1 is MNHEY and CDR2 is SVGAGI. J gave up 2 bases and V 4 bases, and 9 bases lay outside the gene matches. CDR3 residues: CASSLTLTGEQETQYF. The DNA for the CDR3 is TGTGCCAGCAGTTTAACACTGACAGGGGAACAAGAGACCCAGTACTTC.

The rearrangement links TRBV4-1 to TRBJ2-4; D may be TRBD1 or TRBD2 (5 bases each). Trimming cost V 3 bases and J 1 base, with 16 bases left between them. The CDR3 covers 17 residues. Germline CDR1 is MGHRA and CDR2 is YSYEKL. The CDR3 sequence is CASSHPRAGTAKNIQYF. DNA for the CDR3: TGCGCCAGCAGCCACCCTAGGGCAGGGACGGCCAAAAACATTCAGTACTTC.

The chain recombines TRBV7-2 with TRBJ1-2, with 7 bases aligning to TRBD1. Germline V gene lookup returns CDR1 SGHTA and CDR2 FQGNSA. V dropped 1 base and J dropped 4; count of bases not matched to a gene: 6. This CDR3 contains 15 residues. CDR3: CASSLGGGAPYGYTF. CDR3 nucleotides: TGTGCCAGCAGCTTAGGAGGGGGCGCTCCCTATGGCTACACCTTC. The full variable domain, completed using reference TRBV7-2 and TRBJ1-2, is GAGVSQSPSNKVTEKGKDVELRCDPISGHTALYWYRQSLGQGLEFLIYFQGNSAPDKSGLPSDRFSAERTGGSVSTLTIQRTQQEDSAVYLCASSLGGGAPYGYTFGSGTRLTVV.

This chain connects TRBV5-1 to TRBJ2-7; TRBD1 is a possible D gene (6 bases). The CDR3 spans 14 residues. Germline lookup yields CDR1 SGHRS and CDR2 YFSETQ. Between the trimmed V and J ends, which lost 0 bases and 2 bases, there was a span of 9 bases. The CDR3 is CASSLAGAAYEQYF. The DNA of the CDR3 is TGCGCCAGCAGCTTGGCAGGGGCCGCCTACGAGCAGTACTTC.

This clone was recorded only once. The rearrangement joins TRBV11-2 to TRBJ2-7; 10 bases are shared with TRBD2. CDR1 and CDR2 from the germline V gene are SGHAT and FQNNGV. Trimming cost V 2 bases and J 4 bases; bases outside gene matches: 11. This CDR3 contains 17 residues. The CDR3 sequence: CASSLSFASGREYEQYF. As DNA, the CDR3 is TGTGCCAGCAGCTTAAGTTTCGCCAGCGGGAGGGAGTACGAGCAGTACTTC.

Here the CDR3 reads CASSSSGTSGAYEQYF. CDR3 nucleotides: TGTGCCAGCAGCTCTTCCGGGACTAGCGGGGCCTACGAGCAGTACTTC. This chain links TRBV7-2 with TRBJ2-7; 13 bases are shared with TRBD2. CDR1 is SGHTA and CDR2 is FQGNSA in the germline V gene. The length of the CDR3 is 16 residues. Trimming at V came to 4 bases and at J to 2 bases, leaving 5 bases not matched to a gene.

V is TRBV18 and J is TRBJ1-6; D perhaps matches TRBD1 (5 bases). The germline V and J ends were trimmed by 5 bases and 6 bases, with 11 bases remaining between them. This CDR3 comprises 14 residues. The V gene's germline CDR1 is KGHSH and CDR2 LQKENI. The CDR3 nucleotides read TGTGCCAGCTCATCCCGGGACCTTAATTCACCCCTCCACTTT. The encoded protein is CASSSRDLNSPLHF.

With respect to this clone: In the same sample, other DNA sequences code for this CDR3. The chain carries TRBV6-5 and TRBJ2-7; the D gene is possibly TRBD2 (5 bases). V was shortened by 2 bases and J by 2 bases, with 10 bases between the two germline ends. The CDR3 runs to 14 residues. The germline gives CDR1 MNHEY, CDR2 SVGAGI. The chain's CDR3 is CASSYAGSTYEQYF. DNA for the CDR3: TGTGCCAGCAGTTACGCGGGCTCAACCTACGAGCAGTACTTC.

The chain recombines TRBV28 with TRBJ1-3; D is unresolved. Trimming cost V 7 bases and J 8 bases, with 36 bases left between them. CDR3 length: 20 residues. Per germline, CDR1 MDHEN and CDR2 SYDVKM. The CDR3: CASNLRAGGRVGDWEDTIYF. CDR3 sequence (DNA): TGTGCCAGCAATCTTCGGGCAGGTGGAAGGGTAGGCGACTGGGAAGACACCATATATTTT.

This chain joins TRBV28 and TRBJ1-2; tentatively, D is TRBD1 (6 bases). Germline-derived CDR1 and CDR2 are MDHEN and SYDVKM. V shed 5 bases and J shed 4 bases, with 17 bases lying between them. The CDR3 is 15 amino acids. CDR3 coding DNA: TGTGCCAGCAGTACTAGGGACACCGCTATCTATGGCTACACCTTC. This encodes CASSTRDTAIYGYTF.

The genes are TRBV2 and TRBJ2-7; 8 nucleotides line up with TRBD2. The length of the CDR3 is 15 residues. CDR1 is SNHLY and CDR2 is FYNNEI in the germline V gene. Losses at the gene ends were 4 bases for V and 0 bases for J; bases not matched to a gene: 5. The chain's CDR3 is CASSGASGLSYEQYF. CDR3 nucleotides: TGTGCCAGCAGTGGGGCTAGCGGGCTCTCCTACGAGCAGTACTTC. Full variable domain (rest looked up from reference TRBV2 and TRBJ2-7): EPEVTQTPSHQVTQMGQEVILRCVPISNHLYFYWYRQILGQKVEFLVSFYNNEISEKSEIFDDQFSVERPDGSNFTLKIRSTKLEDSAMYFCASSGASGLSYEQYFGPGTRLTVT.

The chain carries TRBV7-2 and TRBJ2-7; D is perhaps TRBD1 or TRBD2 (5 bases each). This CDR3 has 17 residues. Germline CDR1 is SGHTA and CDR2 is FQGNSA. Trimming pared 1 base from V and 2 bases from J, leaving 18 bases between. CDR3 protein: CASSLGLGTGITYEQYF. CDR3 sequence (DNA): TGTGCCAGCAGCTTAGGATTGGGGACGGGGATTACCTACGAGCAGTACTTC.

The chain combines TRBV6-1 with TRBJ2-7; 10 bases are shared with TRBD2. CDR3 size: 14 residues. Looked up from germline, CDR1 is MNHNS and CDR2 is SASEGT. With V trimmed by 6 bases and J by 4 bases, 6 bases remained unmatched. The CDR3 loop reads CASSPGTSVYEQYF. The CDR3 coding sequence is TGTGCCAGCAGCCCAGGGACTAGCGTTTACGAGCAGTACTTC.

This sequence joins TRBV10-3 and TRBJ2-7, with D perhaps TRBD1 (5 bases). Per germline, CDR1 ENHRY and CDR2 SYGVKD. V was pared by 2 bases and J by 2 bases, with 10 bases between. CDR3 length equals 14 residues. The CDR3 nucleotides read TGTGCCATCAGTGAGGTAGGGGATCCCTACGAGCAGTACTTC. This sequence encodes CAISEVGDPYEQYF.

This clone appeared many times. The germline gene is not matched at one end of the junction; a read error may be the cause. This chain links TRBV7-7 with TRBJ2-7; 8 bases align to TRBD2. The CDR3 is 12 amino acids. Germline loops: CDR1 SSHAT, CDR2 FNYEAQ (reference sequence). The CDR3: CASSPGGDEQYF. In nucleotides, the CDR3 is TGTGCTAGCAGCCCCGGGGGGGACGAGCAGTACTTC. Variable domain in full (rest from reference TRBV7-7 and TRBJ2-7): GAGVSQSPRYKVTKRGQDVTLRCDPISSHATLYWYQQALGQGPEFLTYFNYEAQPDKSGLPSDRFSAERPEGSISTLTIQRTEQRDSAMYRCASSPGGDEQYFGPGTRLTVT.

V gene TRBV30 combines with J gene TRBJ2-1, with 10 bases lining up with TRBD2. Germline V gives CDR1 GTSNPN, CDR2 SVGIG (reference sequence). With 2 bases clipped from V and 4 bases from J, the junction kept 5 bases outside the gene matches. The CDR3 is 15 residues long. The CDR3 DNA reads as TGTGCCTGGAGTAAAGGACTAGCGGCTTACAATGAGCAGTTCTTC. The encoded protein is CAWSKGLAAYNEQFF.

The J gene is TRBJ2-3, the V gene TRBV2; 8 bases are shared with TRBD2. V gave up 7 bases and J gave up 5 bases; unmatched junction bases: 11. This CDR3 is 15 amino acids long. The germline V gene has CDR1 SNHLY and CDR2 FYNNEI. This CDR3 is CASTPWSGGGDTQYF. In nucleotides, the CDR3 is TGTGCCAGCACTCCATGGAGCGGGGGCGGAGATACGCAGTATTTT.

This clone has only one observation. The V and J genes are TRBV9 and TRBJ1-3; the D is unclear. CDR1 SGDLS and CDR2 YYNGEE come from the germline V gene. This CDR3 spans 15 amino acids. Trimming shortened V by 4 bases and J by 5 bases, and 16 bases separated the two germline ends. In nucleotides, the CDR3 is TGTGCCAGCAGCAAGGACCCTGGTGCCCGAAACACCATATATTTT. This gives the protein CASSKDPGARNTIYF.

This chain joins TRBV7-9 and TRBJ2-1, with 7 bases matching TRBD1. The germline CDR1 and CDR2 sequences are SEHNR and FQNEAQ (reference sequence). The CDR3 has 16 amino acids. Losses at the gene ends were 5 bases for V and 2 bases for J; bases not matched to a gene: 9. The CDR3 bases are TGTGCCAGCAGCCGACGACCGGGACAGACCTACAATGAGCAGTTCTTC. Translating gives CASSRRPGQTYNEQFF.

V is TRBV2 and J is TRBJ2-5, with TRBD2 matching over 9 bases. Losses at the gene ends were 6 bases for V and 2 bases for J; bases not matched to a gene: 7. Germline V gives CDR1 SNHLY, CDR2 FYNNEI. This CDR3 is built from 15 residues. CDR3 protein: CASRPLAGGQETQYF. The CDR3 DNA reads TGTGCCAGCAGGCCTTTGGCGGGGGGGCAAGAGACCCAGTACTTC.

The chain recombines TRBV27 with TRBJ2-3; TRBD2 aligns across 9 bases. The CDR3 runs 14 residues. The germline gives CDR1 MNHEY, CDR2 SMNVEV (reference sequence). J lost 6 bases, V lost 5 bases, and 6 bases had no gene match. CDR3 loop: CASSLAGWVDTQYF. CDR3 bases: TGTGCCAGCAGTCTAGCGGGGTGGGTGGATACGCAGTATTTT.

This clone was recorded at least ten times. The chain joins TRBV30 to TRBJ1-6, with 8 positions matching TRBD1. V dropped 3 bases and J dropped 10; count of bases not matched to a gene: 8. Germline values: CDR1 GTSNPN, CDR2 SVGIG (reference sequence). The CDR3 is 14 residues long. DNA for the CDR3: TGTGCCTGGAGCTTAGATTACAGGGGGTCACCCCTCCACTTT. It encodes CAWSLDYRGSPLHF.